This T cell receptor beta chain was identified in a study of synovial regulatory T cells in juvenile arthritis. Broader study findings: Synovial Teff and blood CPL repertoires partially overlapped with iaTreg TCR repertoires, which were largely patient-private. CDR3 overlap with synovial Tregs was higher for iaTregs than other blood Tregs. TCR diversity was lower in inflammation-associated blood Treg cells than in other blood Treg cells.

This CDR3 comprises 12 residues. No DNA accompanies this entry. Germline V gene sequence: CDR1 SEHNR, CDR2 FQNEAQ (reference sequence). For this clone: Antigen specificity is unknown.

Here immunoSEQ multiplex PCR was the method, and the copy in TCRdb shows in-frame clones only, minus some. The sample table includes around 10,000 clones. The gene calls are TRBV7-9 and TRBJ2-7. This receptor was taken from a donor younger than 30 with juvenile idiopathic arthritis. The source material was Treg cells from blood. Subset reported: remaining (HLA-DR-negative) circulating blood Treg cells. CDR3: CASSPSSYEQYF.